This TCR beta chain was profiled in a study of T cells after yellow fever vaccination. Note on this clonotype: Its antigen is still unknown.

V shed 5 bases, J shed 1 base, and the junction held 11 bases outside the gene matches. Germline CDR1 DFQATT, CDR2 SNEGSKA (reference sequence). This CDR3 contains 15 residues. Notes on the study in general: High-abundance clonotypes from the bulk population could contaminate FACS-sorted repertoires. Peaking faster, on day 5 versus 15, the secondary response was nonetheless weaker.

Template-switching 5'RACE yielded the TCR cDNA; a universal primer site and UMIs were added in the process. TCRdb itself ran the 5' RACE reads through MiXCR, one entry per CDR3 protein. The sample gives under 300,000 distinct CDR3 sequences, roughly 6.3% of which show up once; about 1% is in the top ten. The chain carries TRBV20-1 and TRBJ2-7; TRBD2 aligns across 7 bases. This material consisted of CD4+ T cells sorted from PBMCs, taken on the day of the yellow fever booster vaccination. This receptor was taken from a young man who received the YFV17D yellow fever vaccine. CDR3 in DNA: TGCAGTGCTCGCAAGGGAACTAGCGTGTCCTACGAGCAGTACTTC. This gives the protein CSARKGTSVSYEQYF.